A selection of T cell receptor beta chains follows, all from one sample in a study of a mutant IDH1 vaccine in newly diagnosed glioma. Sequencing was performed with immunoSEQ multiplex PCR; in TCRdb, only in-frame clones are kept and a portion is missing. The sample lists approximately 34,000 clones, 89% seen once, with 2.2% in the top ten. For these TCRs, the target antigens are not known. The input for sequencing was PBMCs, taken from a glioma patient whose treatment included an IDH1 peptide vaccine. These receptors came from a man aged 35 to 55 with glioma. Each CDR3 is given with its conserved first and last residue. A D gene is named only where the DNA matches it firmly. Part of the rows lack a size; the others show once, few, many or a class for expanded clones.

d_call	v_call	j_call	clone_size	cdr3_nt	cdr3_aa
-	TRBV19	TRBJ2-2	-	TGTGCCAGTAGTATGTCCCACAGGGACACCGGGGAGCTGTTTTTT	CASSMSHRDTGELFF
-	TRBV15	TRBJ1-2	-	TGTGCCACCAGCAGAGGACAATTCTATGGCTACACCTTC	CATSRGQFYGYTF
TRBD2	TRBV7-3	TRBJ2-3	-	TGTGCCAGCAGTATATTAGCGGGACTCCGCACAGATACGCAGTATTTT	CASSILAGLRTDTQYF
TRBD2	TRBV6-5	TRBJ2-7	-	TGTGCCAGCAGTTACTCTGGGACTAGCGGAGCCTACGAGCAGTACTTC	CASSYSGTSGAYEQYF
TRBD1	TRBV19	TRBJ1-4	-	TGTGCCAGTAATGGACAGGGGGTTAATGAAAAACTGTTTTTT	CASNGQGVNEKLFF
-	TRBV10-3	TRBJ2-2	-	TGTGCCATCAGGGACAGTGACACCGGGGAGCTGTTTTTT	CAIRDSDTGELFF
-	TRBV7-6	TRBJ1-1	-	TGTGCCAGCAGCTCGCAATTGAACACTGAAGCTTTCTTT	CASSSQLNTEAFF
-	TRBV25-1	TRBJ2-7	-	TGTGCCAGCAGTGATTCCCCCGGGTCCTACGAGCAGTACTTC	CASSDSPGSYEQYF
TRBD2	TRBV2	TRBJ2-2	-	TGTGCCAGCAGGAAGGTTTCTAGCGGGAGTCACGGGGAGCTGTTTTTT	CASRKVSSGSHGELFF
TRBD2	TRBV11-3	TRBJ2-1	-	TGTGCCAGCAGCGTCGGGACTAGCGGGAGGTCCGATGAGCAGTTCTTC	CASSVGTSGRSDEQFF
-	TRBV7-2	TRBJ1-2	-	TGTGCCAGCAGCATCAGCCGGGTTGACACCTCTAACTATGGCTACACCTTC	CASSISRVDTSNYGYTF
-	TRBV6-1	TRBJ1-3	once	TGTGCCAGCAGTGAGGCAGGGGAAGGGGCTACTGGAAACACCATATATTTT	CASSEAGEGATGNTIYF
TRBD2	TRBV5-4	TRBJ2-1	-	TGTGCCAGCAGCATAGCGGGCCCAACCGGACGGGGGTTCTTC	CASSIAGPTGRGFF
TRBD2	TRBV5-1	TRBJ2-5	-	TGCGCCAGCAGCTTGGACCAGGGACTAGCGGGAACCGGCGGGGGAGAGACCCAGTACTTC	CASSLDQGLAGTGGGETQYF
TRBD2	TRBV2	TRBJ2-3	-	TGTGCCAGCAGAGCTAGCGGGGGGGCGGGTACGCAGTATTTT	CASRASGGAGTQYF
-	TRBV6-6	TRBJ1-3	-	TGTGCCAGCACTTTACAGCCCATTACTGGAAACACCATATATTTT	CASTLQPITGNTIYF
TRBD1	TRBV5-1	TRBJ1-3	few	TGCGCCAGCAGCCTGACAGGGTTTATGGCGGGAAACACCATATATTTT	CASSLTGFMAGNTIYF
-	TRBV10-3	TRBJ1-3	-	TGTGCCATCAGTGAGGGGTCAGAGGGAAACACCATATATTTT	CAISEGSEGNTIYF
-	TRBV7-2	TRBJ1-1	-	TGTGCCAGCAGCCTAAGGCCCGAGGGTTGGACTGAAGCTTTCTTT	CASSLRPEGWTEAFF
-	TRBV2	TRBJ2-5	once	TGTGCCAGCAGTGACAGGAGACGAGAGACCCAGTACTTC	CASSDRRRETQYF
-	TRBV20-1	TRBJ1-4	-	TGCAGTGCCTGGAGCCAGGAAAAACTGTTTTTT	CSAWSQEKLFF
-	TRBV30	TRBJ1-2	-	TGTGCCTGGGGGGGGTATGGCAGCTTACGCTATGGCTACACCTTC	CAWGGYGSLRYGYTF
TRBD2	TRBV5-6	TRBJ2-7	-	TGTGCCAGCAGCCGTAGCGGGATTGTCTACGAGCAGTACTTC	CASSRSGIVYEQYF
TRBD1	TRBV10-3	TRBJ2-2	-	TGTGCCATCAGTGTTAGGGACAGGGGGAACACCGGGGAGCTGTTTTTT	CAISVRDRGNTGELFF
TRBD1	TRBV11-1	TRBJ2-3	-	TGTGCCAGCAGCCGGGACAGGGTGGGTGGCACAGATACGCAGTATTTT	CASSRDRVGGTDTQYF
TRBD1	TRBV18	TRBJ1-1	-	TGTGCCAGCTCACCACGGACAGGGCAGGGGAACACTGAAGCTTTCTTT	CASSPRTGQGNTEAFF
-	TRBV28	TRBJ1-1	-	TGTGCCAGCAGTTTAGGGGGGGCAGGGGCGCAAACGAACACTGAAGCTTTCTTT	CASSLGGAGAQTNTEAFF
-	TRBV25-1	TRBJ1-3	-	TGTGCCAGCAGTGAATTCGACAGTGACTCTGGAAACACCATATATTTT	CASSEFDSDSGNTIYF
TRBD1	TRBV7-2	TRBJ2-7	-	TGTGCCAGCAGCTCCTCTGGACAGGGGGCCTACGAGCAGTACTTC	CASSSSGQGAYEQYF
TRBD1	TRBV7-2	TRBJ1-1	-	TGTGCCAGCGGATGGACAGGGGGCGTAAACACTGAAGCTTTCTTT	CASGWTGGVNTEAFF
-	TRBV5-6	TRBJ1-4	-	TGTGCCAGCAGCCGTGGTCGGGGACTCGAAAAACTGTTTTTT	CASSRGRGLEKLFF
TRBD1	TRBV19	TRBJ1-6	-	TGTGCCAGTAGCCCCTGGGGACAGGGGAATTCACCCCTCCACTTT	CASSPWGQGNSPLHF
-	TRBV19	TRBJ2-3	once	TGTGCCAGTAGGACCCCCGGGCTAGCCGACGATACGCAGTATTTT	CASRTPGLADDTQYF
TRBD1	TRBV28	TRBJ1-5	-	TGTGCCAGCAGTCTCCCGGGACAGGGCAGGGGGAATAGCAATCAGCCCCAGCATTTT	CASSLPGQGRGNSNQPQHF
-	TRBV5-1	TRBJ2-5	-	TGCGCCAGCAGTATTGGCCCCTCTTTCGGAGAGACCCAGTACTTC	CASSIGPSFGETQYF
-	TRBV28	TRBJ2-7	-	TGTGCCAGCAGTCCCGATCCGGGAAACGAGCAGTACTTC	CASSPDPGNEQYF
TRBD1	TRBV28	TRBJ2-7	-	TGTGCCAGCAGCCGACCTGGGACAGTGCTCAACGAGCAGTACTTC	CASSRPGTVLNEQYF
-	TRBV18	TRBJ1-6	few	TGTGCCAGCTCAGAGGAGGGAGATTCACCCCTCCACTTT	CASSEEGDSPLHF
TRBD1	TRBV7-8	TRBJ1-1	once	TGTGCCAGCAACCTAGGACAGGGGGCGAACACTGAAGCTTTCTTT	CASNLGQGANTEAFF
-	TRBV19	TRBJ1-2	-	TGTGCCAGTAGTATCCGCACGGATAAGGGCTACACCTTC	CASSIRTDKGYTF
TRBD2	TRBV19	TRBJ2-1	-	TGTGCCAGTTCTTCTAGCGGGACTGAGCAGTTCTTC	CASSSSGTEQFF
-	TRBV11-2	TRBJ1-2	-	TGTGCCAGCAGCCATTATACAGGGTCGGGGAACTATGGCTACACCTTC	CASSHYTGSGNYGYTF